The present TCR beta chain was sequenced within a study of cytomegalovirus exposure and HLA in healthy donors. PCR involved 60 Vbeta and 13 Jbeta primers. Original methodology: Later, an analysis found tens of millions of unique TCR beta chains, and about 9.9 million of these were shared. Sequencing used immunoSEQ multiplex PCR; TCRdb keeps in-frame clones, though not all of them. That table supplies the V and J calls and clone size; D and trimming were determined from the DNA. The ten most abundant clones cover over 2% of a sample with roughly 60,000 clones. The study, taken as a whole, reports: Several of the most significant clusters were apparently associated with common viral pathogens in a later analysis. A previous analysis found most TCR beta V segments productive roughly 87% or roughly 30% of the time. A later analysis linked a missense DCLRE1C variant to TCR beta V- and J-gene trimming.

In the case of this clone: Its antigen is unidentified.

This TCR was recovered from a woman aged 18-29 years in good health and CMV-seronegative. Input material: PBMCs.

DNA of the CDR3: TGTGCCTGGAGTGTTAACAGGGAAGCTTTCTTT. Residues: CAWSVNREAFF. The chain combines TRBV30 with TRBJ1-1; TRBD1 is a possible D gene (5 bases). The germline gives CDR1 GTSNPN, CDR2 SVGIG (reference sequence). This CDR3 spans 11 amino acids. The V end was cut by 0 bases, the J end by 8 bases, with 7 bases between.